The clone carrying this TCR beta chain occurred a few times. Its antigen remains unidentified. Looked up from germline, CDR1 is KGHDR and CDR2 is SFDVKD. V lost 5 bases, J lost 5 bases, and 17 bases lay in between. The CDR3 spans 15 residues. The data derive from a study of T-cell memory formation after mild COVID-19. General study findings and limits: Pre-infection memory carried some responding clones, suggesting that cross-reactive memory joined. Mainly in CM and EM were contracting CD4+ clones; CD8+ were in EMRA.

TCRdb re-analysed the 5' RACE reads in MiXCR, keeping a single row per CDR3 protein. The repertoire holds around 250,000 distinct CDR3 sequences, 15% seen once, with 2.1% in the top ten. The rearrangement uses TRBV24-1 and TRBJ2-5, with a possible D match to TRBD1 (5 bases). Sequences were obtained from PBMCs or a T cell subset sorted from them (not recorded which). The TCR originated in an adult woman who had mild COVID-19 (a few samples of this study predate the infection). Cell type and time point are not known. The chain's CDR3 is CATSGHTGQEETQYF. DNA of the CDR3: TGTGCCACCAGTGGACATACAGGCCAGGAGGAGACCCAGTACTTC.